This TCR beta chain came from a study of response to subunit inactivated influenza vaccine. TCRdb processed the RT-PCR reads anew with MiXCR; each CDR3 protein has one entry. The table has 500,000 to 600,000 distinct CDR3 sequences, around 8% seen once. Points from the study as a whole: T cells newly recruited by each seasonal influenza vaccination are few, the authors suggested.

Points on this clonotype: No antigen is known for it.

This sequence originates from a man aged 45-69 years who received an inactivated influenza vaccine. The starting material was PBMCs from blood, obtained 23 months after vaccination.

The DNA for the CDR3 is TGTGCCAGCAGCTCCTGGTTAGCGGGGAGTGAGCAGTTCTTC. Its translation is CASSSWLAGSEQFF. This chain uses TRBV5-6 with TRBJ2-1; TRBD2 matches at 8 bases. In germline, CDR1 is SGHDT, CDR2 YYEEEE. The CDR3 is 14 residues long. The V gene end was trimmed by 3 bases and the J gene end by 9 bases; junction bases not matched to a gene: 8.